This paragraph covers one TCR beta chain sequence. Antigen specificity is unknown. This entry belongs to a study of cytomegalovirus exposure and HLA in healthy donors. Whole-study findings and limits: Solely CMV serostatus was available to characterize immune exposure. Most sequenced TCRs were rare (though some public TCRs occurred in many donors).

13 Jbeta primers and 60 Vbeta primers were used for the PCR. Method: immunoSEQ multiplex PCR; TCRdb's copy keeps in-frame clones and lacks some. The sample records tens of thousands of clones, approximately 84% being singletons. Unmatched junction bases numbered 9, after V lost 8 bases and J lost 8 bases. CDR1 and CDR2 from the germline V gene are WSHSY and SAAADI. This CDR3 has 13 residues. This TCR came from a woman younger than 35 in good health and CMV-seropositive. Material: PBMCs. The chain combines TRBV10-2 with TRBJ2-1; 7 bases are a match to TRBD2. As DNA, the CDR3 is TGCGCCAGCCTTTTTGGCGGGAGTTATGAGCAGTTCTTC. It specifies CASLFGGSYEQFF.